This T cell receptor beta chain originates from a study of blood T cell repertoires in COVID-19 (dated by TCRdb to the early 2020s). In the study overall: Samples covering the acute and convalescent phases of COVID-19 were provided by collaborators in the United States, Italy and Spain. Sample metadata almost always included a de-identified subject ID, COVID-19 status, age in years and sex. The samples were drawn from the first 160 participants of the ongoing ImmuneRACE study and from 1,254 subjects provided by 6 global collaborators. HLA class I and class II types, where available, came from metadata supplied by the sample provider rather than from assay-based typing. Subjects who had been exposed to COVID-19, were actively infected with it, or had recovered from it provided the deeply sampled blood TCRbeta repertoires that made up the dataset. The material from the prospective study consisted of cDNA or gDNA derived from T cells, B-cell-depleted T cells, or PBMCs. A freely available public database, intended as a resource for researchers studying the immune response to SARS-CoV-2, is where the repertoires were released. General study outcomes and caveats: How much clinical and demographic metadata was included differed by source and by participant, and the metadata was provided uncurated.

Participants in the prospective study were enrolled through a virtual design, were aged about 18 to 100 years, and lived in roughly 26 United States geographic areas. In the prospective study, participants were assigned to cohorts based on the clinical history participants reported in a screening survey and a study questionnaire. For ImmuneRACE Cohort 3, a participant was defined as recovered based on two consecutive negative NP/OP PCR tests, clearance by a healthcare professional, or resolution of symptoms. Mobile phlebotomists in the prospective study collected whole blood, serum and a nasopharyngeal or oropharyngeal swab from every participant. Prospective study participants could optionally give additional blood draws and questionnaires over an approximately two-month period. Before DNA extraction, blood samples from the prospective study were shipped at room temperature or frozen. About this clone: The target of this receptor is not known. Base qualities are not recorded, but no much larger clone differs from it by a single base.

TCRbeta CDR3 regions were amplified from genomic DNA by means of the immunoSEQ Assay, a bias-controlled multiplex PCR. Per the original workflow: The number of nucleated cells in each sample was estimated by amplification of reference gene primers within the assay. To quantify the absolute abundance of each unique TCRbeta CDR3 rearrangement, sequence reads were collapsed and filtered. For each sample, productive Simpson clonality was calculated by taking the square root of Simpson's diversity index across productive rearrangements. TCRdb holds this immuneACCESS table with in-frame rearrangements only. Some clones are missing; in checked studies, unresolved V genes explain under half, and the rest has no known cause. The DNA was the basis for D and trimming; V, J and clone size are from that table. The sample yields hundreds of thousands of clones; 75% to 90% were counted once. The ten largest clones add up to about 1% of the sample.

Trimming removed 6 bases from V and 0 bases from J, leaving 11 bases between the germline ends. The germline V gene gives CDR1 as MRHNA and CDR2 as SNTAGT. Measured from the cysteine to the phenylalanine, the CDR3 is 15 residues long. Solely the CDR3 DNA is kept, with 45 bases framed from the first base. The sample consisted of PBMCs or T cells enriched from blood (not recorded which). The clonotype originates from a man between 18 and 35 years old who had recovered from COVID-19. The V and J segments used are TRBV6-4 and TRBJ1-4, with the D gene not clear enough to name. The CDR3 here reads CASREDGSTNEKLFF. The DNA is as follows: TGTGCCAGCAGGGAGGACGGGTCAACTAATGAAAAACTGTTTTTT.